The 29 T cell receptor beta chains below were found in one sample sequenced in a study of shared clonotypes between healthy human individuals. The assay was immunoSEQ multiplex PCR, and TCRdb's table has in-frame clones only and misses some. The data show around 1,100,000 clones, around 77% seen once. Sequencing was performed on memory CD4+ T cells from PBMCs. The subset here: CD45RA-negative fraction. The receptors were sampled from a man between 18 and 35 years old in good health. Some clones in this sample may be carry-over from other donors' samples.

V is TRBV19 and J is TRBJ1-1; 7 nucleotides agree with TRBD1. The CDR3 sequence is 15 residues long. Germline V gene lookup returns CDR1 LNHDA and CDR2 SQIVND (reference sequence). J lost 1 base, V lost 6 bases, and 8 bases had no gene match. CDR3 sequence: CASRWAGTANTEAFF. CDR3 coding DNA: TGTGCCAGTAGATGGGCCGGGACAGCGAACACTGAAGCTTTCTTT. The full variable domain, completed using reference TRBV19 and TRBJ1-1, is DGGITQSPKYLFRKEGQNVTLSCEQNLNHDAMYWYRQDPGQGLRLIYYSQIVNDFQKGDIAEGYSVSREKKESFPLTVTSAQKNPTAFYLCASRWAGTANTEAFFGQGTRLTVV.

The J gene is TRBJ2-7, the V gene TRBV28; D is uncertain. This CDR3 region has 13 residues. The germline gives CDR1 MDHEN, CDR2 SYDVKM. Trimming removed 6 bases from V and 2 bases from J, with 11 bases in between. The CDR3 region has the DNA TGTGCCAGCAGCGACATGGTTGCCTACGAGCAGTACTTC. Translating it yields CASSDMVAYEQYF.

The chain employs TRBV7-2 and TRBJ1-1, with a weak D call TRBD1 (5 bases). The length of the CDR3 is 15 residues. V was trimmed by 4 bases and J by 0 bases, leaving 12 bases between them. Germline loops: CDR1 SGHTA, CDR2 FQGNSA. The CDR3 sequence: CASSSQGLLNTEAFF. The DNA of the CDR3 is TGTGCCAGCAGCTCCCAGGGACTCCTGAACACTGAAGCTTTCTTT.

This clone was recorded many times. The chain uses TRBV19 and TRBJ1-2; no definite D call. The CDR3 spans 12 residues. Trimming pared 2 bases from V and 8 bases from J, leaving 9 bases between. Germline V gives CDR1 LNHDA, CDR2 SQIVND (reference sequence). CDR3 loop: CASSIQNMGYTF. Written as DNA, the CDR3 is TGTGCCAGTAGTATACAAAACATGGGCTACACCTTC.

V gene TRBV28 combines with J gene TRBJ2-7, with D maybe TRBD1 (6 bases). Germline V lookup: CDR1 MDHEN, CDR2 SYDVKM. V lost 6 bases to trimming and J lost 3 bases, with 18 bases between them. The CDR3 totals 15 residues. The CDR3 DNA sequence: TGTGCCAGCAGCCTCATGGACAGTCGAATCTACGAGCAGTACTTC. This encodes CASSLMDSRIYEQYF.

This clone was seen only once. CDR3 amino acids: CASSLRQNEQYF. Written as DNA, the CDR3 is TGTGCCAGCAGTCTACGCCAGAACGAGCAGTACTTC. The V call is TRBV6-6, the J call TRBJ2-7, with D unresolved. The CDR3 has 12 amino acids. Trimming left V 5 bases short and J 5 bases short, with 10 bases between. Germline CDR1 MNHNY, CDR2 SVGAGI (reference sequence).

CDR3 protein: CASPWARSAPNTGELFF. The CDR3 coding sequence is TGTGCCAGCCCGTGGGCGAGATCCGCACCGAACACCGGGGAGCTGTTTTTT. This rearrangement joins TRBV6-4 to TRBJ2-2; the D is unclear. This CDR3 is built from 17 residues. V was clipped by 8 bases and J by 0 bases, with 19 bases between them. Germline CDR1 reads MRHNA; CDR2 reads SNTAGT.

The rearrangement links TRBV6-5 to TRBJ1-1; tentative D call: TRBD1 (5 bases). Per the germline V gene, CDR1 is MNHEY and CDR2 is SVGAGI. The V end was cut by 6 bases, the J end by 4 bases, with 15 bases between. There are 14 residues in the CDR3. CDR3 nucleotide sequence: TGTGCCAGCAGCAACACTCGAAGGGGCACTGAAGCTTTCTTT. It codes for CASSNTRRGTEAFF.

J is TRBJ2-7 and V is TRBV5-6; D call uncertain. The CDR3 sequence is 13 residues long. Germline V gene lookup returns CDR1 SGHDT and CDR2 YYEEEE. Trimming shortened V by 4 bases and J by 2 bases, and 10 bases separated the two germline ends. The chain's CDR3 is CASSRAAPYEQYF. The CDR3 nucleotides are TGTGCCAGCAGCAGGGCCGCTCCCTACGAGCAGTACTTC.

The chain is built from TRBV28 and TRBJ1-1; 7 bases agree with TRBD1. Germline values: CDR1 MDHEN, CDR2 SYDVKM. V lost 10 bases and J lost 0; bases outside the gene matches: 11. This CDR3 is built from 15 residues. The CDR3 region has the DNA TGTGCCACCCTTGGTGGAGGGACAGTGAACACTGAAGCTTTCTTT. Protein product: CATLGGGTVNTEAFF.

This chain links TRBV20-1 with TRBJ1-1; D may be TRBD1 (5 bases). Trimming pared 5 bases from V and 10 bases from J, leaving 11 bases between. The CDR3 loop spans 10 amino acids. The V gene's germline CDR1 is DFQATT and CDR2 SNEGSKA (reference sequence). The CDR3 region has the DNA TGCAGTGCTCTGTGGAGGGGAGCTTTCTTT. Its protein product is CSALWRGAFF.

In its sample, this clone was seen once. Different DNA sequences within this sample yield the same CDR3. This chain joins TRBV28 and TRBJ1-4; the D gene is possibly TRBD1 (5 bases). Trimming removed 6 bases from V and 7 bases from J, with 9 bases in between. Germline CDR1 MDHEN, CDR2 SYDVKM. The CDR3 spans 12 residues. In DNA, the CDR3 is TGTGCCAGCAGAGCCGGGGGTGAAAAACTGTTTTTT. Its translation: CASRAGGEKLFF.

The CDR3 spells CSVTGQGSETQYF. The CDR3 nucleotides read TGCAGCGTAACGGGACAGGGGTCGGAGACCCAGTACTTC. This rearrangement joins TRBV29-1 to TRBJ2-5; TRBD1 aligns across 10 bases. The length of the CDR3 is 13 residues. With V trimmed by 6 bases and J by 5 bases, 6 bases remained unmatched. Germline V gene data show CDR1 as SQVTM and CDR2 as ANQGSEA.

This chain joins TRBV28 and TRBJ2-1; D remains unclear. This CDR3 is 14 amino acids long. With 1 base removed from V and 5 bases from J, the gap between germline ends came to 9 bases. Germline CDR1 MDHEN, CDR2 SYDVKM. The CDR3 coding sequence is TGTGCCAGCAGTTTATTAGGACGTAACAATGAGCAGTTCTTC. Residues: CASSLLGRNNEQFF.

This sequence joins TRBV6-5 and TRBJ1-1; weak D call: TRBD1 (5 bases). The CDR3 spans 15 residues. Per the germline V gene, CDR1 is MNHEY and CDR2 is SVGAGI. V dropped 2 bases and J dropped 6 bases, with 16 bases sitting between them. The CDR3 region has the DNA TGTGCCAGCAGTTACGGGGACTCCTCGGTGGCTGAAGCTTTCTTT. Its translation is CASSYGDSSVAEAFF.

The chain is built from TRBV28 and TRBJ1-1; D gene ambiguous. The CDR3 consists of 15 residues. CDR1 MDHEN and CDR2 SYDVKM come from the germline V gene. The V and J ends lost 6 bases and 1 base respectively, with 15 bases between them. The chain's CDR3 is CASSPPREGNTEAFF. CDR3 DNA sequence: TGTGCCAGCAGCCCCCCCCGGGAGGGGAACACTGAAGCTTTCTTT.

This chain uses TRBV9 with TRBJ2-5; D remains unclear. Germline V lookup: CDR1 SGDLS, CDR2 YYNGEE. The CDR3 is made up of 16 amino acids. V gave up 0 bases and J gave up 3 bases, with 15 bases separating them. CDR3 sequence (DNA): TGTGCCAGCAGCGTAGAAGCTCACGCCCAAGAAGAGACCCAGTACTTC. It specifies CASSVEAHAQEETQYF.

This clone was counted a few times. DNA of the CDR3: TGCGCCAGCAGCCCCGGCTTGCTAGCTGGCTACGAGCAGTACTTC. Residues: CASSPGLLAGYEQYF. The rearrangement links TRBV4-1 to TRBJ2-7, with a tentative D call TRBD2 (5 bases). The V and J ends lost 4 bases and 3 bases respectively, with 16 bases between them. This CDR3 comprises 15 residues. The germline V gene has CDR1 MGHRA and CDR2 YSYEKL.

This clone was seen a few times. The chain combines TRBV5-1 with TRBJ2-5; tentatively, D is TRBD1 (6 bases). The V gene lost 4 bases and the J gene lost 1 base, with 14 bases spanning the gap. Germline V gene sequence: CDR1 SGHRS, CDR2 YFSETQ. This CDR3 is built from 15 residues. The chain's CDR3 is CASSPTGQLQETQYF. CDR3 in DNA: TGCGCCAGCAGCCCAACAGGACAGCTCCAAGAGACCCAGTACTTC.

The gene calls are TRBV11-3 and TRBJ2-3; 11 bases are a match to TRBD2. The ends lost 5 bases at V and 2 bases at J; junction bases unmatched: 9. The germline CDR1 and CDR2 sequences are SGHNT and YENEEA. The length of the CDR3 is 17 residues. The CDR3 loop is CASSTGTSGWNTDTQYF. The CDR3 DNA follows: TGTGCCAGCAGCACCGGGACTAGCGGTTGGAACACAGATACGCAGTATTTT.

This clone came up a few times. Other nucleotide sequences from this sample produce the same CDR3. The rearrangement joins TRBV5-1 to TRBJ2-5, with D unresolved. This CDR3 is built from 12 residues. V shed 2 bases and J shed 4 bases, with 6 bases lying between them. The germline V gene has CDR1 SGHRS and CDR2 YFSETQ. CDR3 protein: CASSFSRETQYF. Here the CDR3 DNA reads TGCGCCAGCAGCTTTTCTAGAGAGACCCAGTACTTC. Complete variable domain (other parts from reference TRBV5-1 and TRBJ2-5): KAGVTQTPRYLIKTRGQQVTLSCSPISGHRSVSWYQQTPGQGLQFLFEYFSETQRNKGNFPGRFSGRQFSNSRSEMNVSTLELGDSALYLCASSFSRETQYFGPGTRLLVL.

This clone appeared a few times. V and J are TRBV7-3 and TRBJ1-1, with a tentative D call TRBD1 (5 bases). In germline, CDR1 is SGHTA, CDR2 FQGTGA. V was shortened by 5 bases and J by 6 bases, with 16 bases between the two germline ends. The CDR3 has 14 amino acids. CDR3 DNA sequence: TGTGCCAGCAGCGCAACCCCCGGGACGGCTGAAGCTTTCTTT. Its translation is CASSATPGTAEAFF.

The chain joins TRBV6-1 to TRBJ2-4; 11 nucleotides align to TRBD1. Germline CDR1 is MNHNS and CDR2 is SASEGT. Trimming took 9 bases from V and 7 from J; bases not matched to a gene: 8. The CDR3 length is 14 residues. The CDR3 nucleotides are TGTGCCAGTTTCGGGACAGGGGGTTTGAACATTCAGTACTTC. Encoded protein: CASFGTGGLNIQYF.

The chain uses TRBV19 and TRBJ2-2; D is perhaps TRBD1 (5 bases). V was shortened by 3 bases and J by 0 bases, with 17 bases between the two germline ends. Germline values: CDR1 LNHDA, CDR2 SQIVND (reference sequence). This CDR3 has 18 amino acids. CDR3 in DNA: TGTGCCAGTAGTATTTACCGCAGGGCGTTCGCGAACACCGGGGAGCTGTTTTTT. Protein product: CASSIYRRAFANTGELFF.

V usage is TRBV28 and J usage is TRBJ2-5, with D uncertain. This CDR3 comprises 13 residues. Germline V gene data show CDR1 as MDHEN and CDR2 as SYDVKM. Trimming removed 5 bases from V and 4 bases from J, with 11 bases in between. The CDR3 sequence: CASSRPIPETQYF. CDR3 DNA sequence: TGTGCCAGCAGTCGCCCGATCCCAGAGACCCAGTACTTC.

The chain employs TRBV30 and TRBJ2-1, with 9 bases lining up with TRBD2. V lost 2 bases to trimming and J lost 8 bases; unmatched junction nucleotides: 4. The CDR3 consists of 13 residues. Germline CDR1 GTSNPN, CDR2 SVGIG (reference sequence). This CDR3 is CAWSSGLAYEQFF. The CDR3 DNA is TGTGCCTGGAGTTCGGGACTAGCATATGAGCAGTTCTTC.

The rearrangement uses TRBV4-1 and TRBJ2-5; possible D gene TRBD2, 5 bases. The CDR3 has 15 amino acids. V lost 6 bases to trimming and J lost 2 bases, with 16 bases between them. CDR1 is MGHRA, CDR2 YSYEKL, per germline. CDR3 in amino acids: CASRNAGGTQETQYF. As DNA, the CDR3 is TGCGCCAGCAGAAATGCCGGAGGAACTCAAGAGACCCAGTACTTC.

This chain links TRBV20-1 with TRBJ1-1, with D unclear. From germline, CDR1 is DFQATT and CDR2 SNEGSKA (reference sequence). CDR3 length equals 10 residues. The CDR3 spells CSPESREAFF. Here the CDR3 DNA reads TGCAGCCCAGAAAGTAGAGAAGCTTTCTTT.

This clone showed up many times. The same CDR3 also results from other DNA sequences found in this sample. The chain combines TRBV5-6 with TRBJ1-5, with 9 bases aligning to TRBD1. The V gene end was trimmed by 3 bases and the J gene end by 2 bases; junction bases not matched to a gene: 3. The CDR3 loop spans 15 amino acids. Germline CDR1 and CDR2: SGHDT and YYEEEE. The CDR3 sequence is CASSSGQGGNQPQHF. The DNA of the CDR3 is TGTGCCAGCAGCTCGGGACAGGGTGGCAATCAGCCCCAGCATTTT.